The 28 T cell receptor beta chains given below trace back to one sample, sequenced in a study of blood T cell repertoires in COVID-19. Generated by immunoSEQ multiplex PCR, the TCRdb table keeps only in-frame clones and is missing some. Of approximately 200,000 clones in the sample, approximately 86% were seen once. The sequenced material came from peripheral blood. The receptors were gathered from a man aged 18-30 years with active or convalescent COVID-19.

This rearrangement joins TRBV29-1 to TRBJ1-2, with D unresolved. Deletions cut 6 bases from V and 5 bases from J, with 7 bases between. The V gene's germline CDR1 is SQVTM and CDR2 ANQGSEA. The CDR3 sequence is 10 residues long. The CDR3 nucleotides read TGCAGCGTCTCAGATTATGGCTACACCTTC. Translated: CSVSDYGYTF.

This chain uses TRBV29-1 with TRBJ1-1; possible D gene TRBD1, 5 bases. V lost 7 bases, J lost 2 bases, and 14 bases lay in between. CDR3 length equals 13 residues. Germline CDR1 reads SQVTM; CDR2 reads ANQGSEA. This chain's CDR3 is CSAMTDGNTEAFF. The DNA of the CDR3 is TGCAGCGCTATGACAGACGGTAACACTGAAGCTTTCTTT.

The V gene is TRBV2, the J gene TRBJ2-5; TRBD2 matches at 14 bases. J gave up 2 bases and V 6 bases, and 5 bases lay outside the gene matches. The CDR3 spans 16 residues. Germline V gene lookup returns CDR1 SNHLY and CDR2 FYNNEI. The DNA for the CDR3 is TGTGCCAGCAGGGGGACTAGCGGGAGCCCTCAAGAGACCCAGTACTTC. This translates into CASRGTSGSPQETQYF.

The rearrangement joins TRBV2 to TRBJ1-1; D call uncertain. Germline-derived CDR1 and CDR2 are SNHLY and FYNNEI. With 1 base removed from V and 4 bases from J, the gap between germline ends came to 13 bases. There are 15 residues in the CDR3. The CDR3 sequence: CASSEVTKMVTEAFF. Written as DNA, the CDR3 is TGTGCCAGCAGTGAAGTGACAAAGATGGTCACTGAAGCTTTCTTT.

The genes are TRBV10-3 and TRBJ2-1; D might be TRBD2 (6 bases). The CDR3 runs 14 residues. Germline V gene lookup returns CDR1 ENHRY and CDR2 SYGVKD. Trimming removed 10 bases from V and 8 bases from J, with 21 bases in between. CDR3 coding DNA: TGTGCCAGGGGTGGCGGGATCAACGGCTATGAGCAGTTCTTC. Its translation is CARGGGINGYEQFF.

The J gene is TRBJ1-2, the V gene TRBV6-1, with D hard to call. The CDR3 runs 12 residues. V was pared by 3 bases and J by 5 bases, with 7 bases between. Germline V gene data show CDR1 as MNHNS and CDR2 as SASEGT. The CDR3 loop is CASSDPGYGYTF. The CDR3, as DNA: TGTGCCAGCAGTGATCCGGGGTATGGCTACACCTTC.

J is TRBJ2-3 and V is TRBV5-1, with TRBD2 matching over 11 bases. The CDR3 loop spans 16 amino acids. Trimming cost V 1 base and J 1 base; bases outside gene matches: 2. The germline CDR1 and CDR2 sequences are SGHRS and YFSETQ. In nucleotides, the CDR3 is TGCGCCAGCAGCTTGACGGGACTAGCGGGCACAGATACGCAGTATTTT. It yields the protein CASSLTGLAGTDTQYF. Full variable domain (rest looked up from reference TRBV5-1 and TRBJ2-3): KAGVTQTPRYLIKTRGQQVTLSCSPISGHRSVSWYQQTPGQGLQFLFEYFSETQRNKGNFPGRFSGRQFSNSRSEMNVSTLELGDSALYLCASSLTGLAGTDTQYFGPGTRLTVL.

The V and J genes are TRBV4-2 and TRBJ2-5; 8 bases map to TRBD2. The CDR3 is made up of 16 amino acids. The germline V gene has CDR1 LGHNA and CDR2 YNFKEQ. The V segment lost 0 bases and the J segment 5 bases; nucleotides outside the gene matches: 8. Written as DNA, the CDR3 is TGTGCCAGCAGCCAAGATACGGGAGGGCCCGTGGAGACCCAGTACTTC. Translated: CASSQDTGGPVETQYF.

The V and J genes are TRBV6-4 and TRBJ2-1, with 8 bases aligning to TRBD1. Germline CDR1 reads MRHNA; CDR2 reads SNTAGT. The V segment lost 6 bases and the J segment 3 bases; nucleotides outside the gene matches: 13. The CDR3 length is 17 residues. The CDR3 bases are TGTGCCAGCAGGGGAAGCCCAAACAGGGGGATCTACAATGAGCAGTTCTTC. As protein: CASRGSPNRGIYNEQFF.

This clone appeared a single time. This chain uses TRBV28 with TRBJ2-3, with D perhaps TRBD2 (7 bases). The germline CDR1 and CDR2 sequences are MDHEN and SYDVKM. V was cut by 5 bases and J by 4 bases, with 13 bases left in between. CDR3 size: 14 residues. The CDR3 region has the DNA TGTGCCAGCAGTGCCCCCGGGGGGCCAGATACGCAGTATTTT. This gives the protein CASSAPGGPDTQYF.

The rearrangement uses TRBV28 and TRBJ1-2, with 7 bases matching TRBD1. Germline values: CDR1 MDHEN, CDR2 SYDVKM. Unmatched junction bases numbered 7, after V lost 8 bases and J lost 4 bases. The CDR3 consists of 13 residues. The CDR3 sequence is CASSRTGVYGYTF. The CDR3 DNA is TGTGCCAGCTCCCGAACAGGGGTCTATGGCTACACCTTC.

This chain uses TRBV28 with TRBJ1-2, with TRBD1 as a possible D gene (5 bases). Per germline, CDR1 MDHEN and CDR2 SYDVKM. This CDR3 region has 14 residues. The V end lost 3 bases, the J end lost 7 bases, and 15 bases lay between the germline ends. CDR3 sequence reads: CASSFSPGVGGYTF. DNA of the CDR3: TGTGCCAGCAGTTTCTCCCCGGGGGTTGGTGGCTACACCTTC.

The rearrangement joins TRBV5-1 to TRBJ2-1; D may be TRBD2 (5 bases). Germline assignment: CDR1 SGHRS and CDR2 YFSETQ. The CDR3 runs to 15 residues. V was trimmed by 0 bases and J by 0 bases, leaving 7 bases between them. This chain's CDR3 is CASSLVGDSYNEQFF. The CDR3 nucleotides read TGCGCCAGCAGCTTGGTGGGAGACTCCTACAATGAGCAGTTCTTC.

The chain couples TRBV19 to TRBJ1-1, with D maybe TRBD1 (6 bases). The CDR3 spans 15 residues. The ends were cut back, 2 bases at V and 0 bases at J, with 10 bases in the middle. CDR1 LNHDA and CDR2 SQIVND come from the germline V gene (reference sequence). The CDR3 region is CASSISGTLNTEAFF. CDR3 sequence (DNA): TGTGCCAGTAGTATATCCGGGACACTGAACACTGAAGCTTTCTTT.

The J gene is TRBJ2-4, the V gene TRBV3-1 (or the pseudogene TRBV3-2); 10 bases are shared with TRBD2. There are 19 residues in the CDR3. Germline CDR1 LGHDT, CDR2 YNNKEL (reference sequence). J was trimmed by 7 bases and V by 0 bases; bases with no gene match: 15. The CDR3 coding sequence is TGTGCCAGCAGCCAAGAAGTTTCTAGCGGGAGAGTCCTGGATAACATTCAGTACTTC. Encoded protein: CASSQEVSSGRVLDNIQYF.

The CDR3 spells CASSRQGNSEKLFF. In DNA, the CDR3 is TGTGCCAGCAGCCGACAGGGAAATTCTGAAAAACTGTTTTTT. This chain connects TRBV6-5 to TRBJ1-4; 7 bases are a match to TRBD1. This CDR3 spans 14 amino acids. Germline lookup yields CDR1 MNHEY and CDR2 SVGAGI. The V segment lost 6 bases and the J segment 7 bases; nucleotides outside the gene matches: 8.

The chain carries TRBV30 and TRBJ1-2, with D maybe TRBD1 (6 bases). This CDR3 has 12 amino acids. The V end lost 5 bases, the J end lost 8 bases, and 15 bases lay between the germline ends. Germline-derived CDR1 and CDR2 are GTSNPN and SVGIG (reference sequence). The CDR3 loop is CAWLQGTGGYTF. The CDR3 DNA is TGTGCCTGGTTACAGGGTACTGGCGGCTACACCTTC.

This rearrangement joins TRBV12-5 to TRBJ2-5; perhaps TRBD1 as D (6 bases). The CDR3 spans 14 residues. Germline V gene sequence: CDR1 LGHNT, CDR2 FRNRAP. Trimming cost V 1 base and J 5 bases, with 11 bases left between them. The chain's CDR3 is CASGLGTGFETQYF. In DNA, the CDR3 is TGTGCTAGTGGTTTGGGCACAGGGTTCGAGACCCAGTACTTC.

V and J are TRBV27 and TRBJ1-5; TRBD1 is a possible D gene (5 bases). The CDR3 loop spans 14 amino acids. Germline loops: CDR1 MNHEY, CDR2 SMNVEV (reference sequence). The V and J ends lost 6 bases and 3 bases respectively, with 12 bases between them. In nucleotides, the CDR3 is TGTGCCAGCAGCTATCGGGGGAACAATCAGCCCCAGCATTTT. Protein product: CASSYRGNNQPQHF.

The chain recombines TRBV30 with TRBJ1-3; the match to TRBD1 covers 7 bases. CDR3 length: 14 amino acids. Germline lookup yields CDR1 GTSNPN and CDR2 SVGIG (reference sequence). The V segment lost 5 bases and the J segment 2 bases; nucleotides outside the gene matches: 6. The CDR3, as DNA: TGTGCCTGGCAAACCACAGGGGCTGGAAACACCATATATTTT. As protein: CAWQTTGAGNTIYF.

The CDR3 loop is CASSLAKWEAYNEQFF. The CDR3 bases are TGTGCCAGCAGCTTAGCTAAGTGGGAGGCGTACAATGAGCAGTTCTTC. V gene TRBV7-6 combines with J gene TRBJ2-1; tentatively, D is TRBD2 (6 bases). The CDR3 has 16 amino acids. The ends were cut back, 0 bases at V and 4 bases at J, with 13 bases in the middle. From germline, CDR1 is SGHVS and CDR2 FNYEAQ.

The rearrangement uses TRBV27 and TRBJ1-2, with 10 bases identical to TRBD1. This CDR3 has 16 residues. J gave up 8 bases and V 4 bases, and 13 bases lay outside the gene matches. The germline CDR1 and CDR2 sequences are MNHEY and SMNVEV (reference sequence). The CDR3 sequence is CASSSPTDRGLRGYTF. The CDR3 bases are TGTGCCAGCAGTTCTCCGACCGACAGGGGGCTACGGGGCTACACCTTC.

The chain links TRBV3-1 (or the pseudogene TRBV3-2) to TRBJ1-5, with D uncertain. Germline loops: CDR1 LGHDT, CDR2 YNNKEL (reference sequence). V gave up 2 bases and J gave up 0 bases, with 5 bases separating them. CDR3 length: 14 residues. The CDR3 DNA reads TGTGCCAGCAGCCAAACGGGTAGCAATCAGCCCCAGCATTTT. Protein product: CASSQTGSNQPQHF.

The chain employs TRBV15 and TRBJ2-7, with 8 bases fitting TRBD2. V lost 0 bases and J lost 2; bases outside the gene matches: 6. The germline V gene encodes CDR1 LNHNV and CDR2 YYDKDF (reference sequence). The CDR3 totals 16 residues. CDR3 in DNA: TGTGCCACCAGCAGAGAGGCTAGCGGGTTTACCTACGAGCAGTACTTC. Protein: CATSREASGFTYEQYF.

This clone appeared a single time. V usage is TRBV27 and J usage is TRBJ1-2, with 12 nucleotides matching TRBD1. This CDR3 region has 17 residues. V shed 3 bases, J shed 8 bases, and the junction held 13 bases outside the gene matches. Looked up from germline, CDR1 is MNHEY and CDR2 is SMNVEV (reference sequence). CDR3 nucleotide sequence: TGTGCCAGCAGTTTCCTTAGCCCGGGACAGGGGGCGCGCGGCTACACCTTC. It specifies CASSFLSPGQGARGYTF.

Here the CDR3 reads CATSGRGGAGTDTQYF. DNA for the CDR3: TGTGCCACCAGCGGGCGAGGGGGCGCCGGCACAGATACGCAGTATTTT. V usage is TRBV15 and J usage is TRBJ2-3; 7 bases fit TRBD1. The CDR3 has 16 residues. V lost 5 bases and J lost 1; bases outside the gene matches: 9. The germline gives CDR1 LNHNV, CDR2 YYDKDF (reference sequence).

V gene TRBV28 combines with J gene TRBJ2-1, with D unclear. The CDR3 length is 12 residues. The V gene's germline CDR1 is MDHEN and CDR2 SYDVKM. The V gene lost 5 bases and the J gene lost 7 bases, with 9 bases spanning the gap. As DNA, the CDR3 is TGTGCCAGCAGTCTCCTTGAGAATGAGCAGTTCTTC. Its protein product is CASSLLENEQFF.

This chain connects TRBV3-1 (or the pseudogene TRBV3-2) to TRBJ1-2; TRBD1 aligns across 7 bases. This CDR3 has 17 amino acids. Trimming took 4 bases from V and 1 from J; bases not matched to a gene: 12. Germline V gene lookup returns CDR1 LGHDT and CDR2 YNNKEL (reference sequence). As DNA, the CDR3 is TGTGCCAGCAGCCGAACTACAGGGGCTTCCCATAACTATGGCTACACCTTC. It yields the protein CASSRTTGASHNYGYTF.